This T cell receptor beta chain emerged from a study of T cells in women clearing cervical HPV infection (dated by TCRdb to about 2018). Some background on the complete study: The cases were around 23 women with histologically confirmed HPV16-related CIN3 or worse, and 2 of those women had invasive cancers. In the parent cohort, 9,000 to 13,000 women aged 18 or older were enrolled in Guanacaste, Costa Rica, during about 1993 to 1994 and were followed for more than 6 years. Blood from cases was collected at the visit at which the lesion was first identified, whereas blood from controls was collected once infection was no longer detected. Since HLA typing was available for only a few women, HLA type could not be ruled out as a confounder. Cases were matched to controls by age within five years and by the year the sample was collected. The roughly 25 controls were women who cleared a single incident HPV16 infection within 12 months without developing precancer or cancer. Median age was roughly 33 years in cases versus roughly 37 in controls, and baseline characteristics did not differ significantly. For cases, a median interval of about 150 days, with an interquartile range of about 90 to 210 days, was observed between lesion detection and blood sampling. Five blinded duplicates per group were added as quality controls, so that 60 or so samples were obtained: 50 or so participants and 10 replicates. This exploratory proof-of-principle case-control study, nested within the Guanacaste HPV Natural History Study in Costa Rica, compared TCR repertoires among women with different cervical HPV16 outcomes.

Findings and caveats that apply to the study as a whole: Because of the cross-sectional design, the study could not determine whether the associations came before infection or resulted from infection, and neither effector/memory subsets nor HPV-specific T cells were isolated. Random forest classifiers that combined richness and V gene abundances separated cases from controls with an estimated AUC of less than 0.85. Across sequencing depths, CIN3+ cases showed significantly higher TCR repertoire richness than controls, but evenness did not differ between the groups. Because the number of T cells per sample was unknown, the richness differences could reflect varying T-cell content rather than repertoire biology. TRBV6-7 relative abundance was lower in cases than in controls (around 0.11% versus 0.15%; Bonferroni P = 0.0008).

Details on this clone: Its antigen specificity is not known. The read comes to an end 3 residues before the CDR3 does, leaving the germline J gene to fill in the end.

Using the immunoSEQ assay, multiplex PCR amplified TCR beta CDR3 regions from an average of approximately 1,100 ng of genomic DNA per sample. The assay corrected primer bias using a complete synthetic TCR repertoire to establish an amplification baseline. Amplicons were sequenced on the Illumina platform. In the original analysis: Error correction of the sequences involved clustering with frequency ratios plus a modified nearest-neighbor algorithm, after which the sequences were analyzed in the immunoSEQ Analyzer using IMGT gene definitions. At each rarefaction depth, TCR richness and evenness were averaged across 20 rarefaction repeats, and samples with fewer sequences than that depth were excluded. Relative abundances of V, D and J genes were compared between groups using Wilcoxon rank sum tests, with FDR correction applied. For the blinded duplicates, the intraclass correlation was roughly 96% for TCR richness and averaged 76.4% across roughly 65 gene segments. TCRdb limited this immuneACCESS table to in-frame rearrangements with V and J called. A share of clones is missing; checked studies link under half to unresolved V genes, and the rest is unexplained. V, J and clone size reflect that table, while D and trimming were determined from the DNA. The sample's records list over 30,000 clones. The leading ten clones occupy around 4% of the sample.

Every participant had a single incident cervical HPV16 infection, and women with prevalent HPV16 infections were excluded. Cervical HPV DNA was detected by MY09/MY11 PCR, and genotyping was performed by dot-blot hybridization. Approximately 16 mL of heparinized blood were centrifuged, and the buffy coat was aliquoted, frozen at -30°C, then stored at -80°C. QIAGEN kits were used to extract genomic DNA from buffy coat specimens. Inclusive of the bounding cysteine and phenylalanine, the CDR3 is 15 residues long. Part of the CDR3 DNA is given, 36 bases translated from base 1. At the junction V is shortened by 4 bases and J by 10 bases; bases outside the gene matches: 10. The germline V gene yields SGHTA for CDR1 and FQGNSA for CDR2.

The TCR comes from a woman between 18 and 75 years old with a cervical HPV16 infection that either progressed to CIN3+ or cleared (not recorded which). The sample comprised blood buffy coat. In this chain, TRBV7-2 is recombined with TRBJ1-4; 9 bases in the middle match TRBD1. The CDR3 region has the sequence CASSSKGQGTRKLFF. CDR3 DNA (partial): TGTGCCAGCAGCTCAAAGGGACAGGGAACGAGAAAA.